Detailed here is one T cell receptor (beta chain). The antigen remains undetermined. V shed 7 bases and J 7 bases; nucleotides not matched to a gene: 5. The CDR3 contains 13 residues. In germline, CDR1 is GTSNPN, CDR2 SVGIG (reference sequence). This sample is part of a study of cytomegalovirus exposure and HLA in healthy donors. Study overall: Across around 400 genotyped donors, approximately 81% landed in the Caucasian-associated ancestry cluster.

Use of 60 Vbeta and 13 Jbeta primers characterized the PCR. The repertoire was sequenced with immunoSEQ multiplex PCR; TCRdb's copy has only in-frame clones and lacks some. Altogether more than 60,000 clones are present, roughly 72% being singletons, with the ten largest covering about 9.1%. General study findings and limits: Cytomegalovirus status was reportedly diagnosed by the classifier with high sensitivity and specificity. Most subjects' HLA-A and HLA-B alleles were reportedly predicted from TCR beta sequences. In a later analysis, at a false discovery rate of 0.05, 16,951 TCR beta sequences matched HLA alleles.

The sample comprised PBMCs. The receptor's source is a man in his forties or fifties in good health and CMV-seropositive. V gene TRBV30 combines with J gene TRBJ2-4; 12 nucleotides line up with TRBD1. Here the CDR3 reads CAFRDRGQNIQYF. The DNA of the CDR3 is TGTGCCTTTCGGGACAGGGGGCAGAACATTCAGTACTTC.